In its sample, the clone carrying this TCR beta chain was seen many times. These data belong to a study of regulatory T cells in long-lasting Graves disease. Per germline, CDR1 SGHTA and CDR2 FQGNSA. The CDR3 has 14 residues. V dropped 5 bases and J dropped 0; count of bases not matched to a gene: 2. Described time point: newly diagnosed GD, antithyroid drugs for less than 3 months. The TCR library was prepared using RNA isolated from PBMCs. According to the study, TCR beta libraries were built with iRepertoire HTBI primers and CDR3-region Arm-PCR. MiXCR was run by TCRdb on the multiplex PCR reads, yielding one entry per CDR3 protein. The data contain 620,000 or so distinct CDR3 sequences, around 15% of them seen just once; the ten biggest clones take up around 18%. These data are also associated with another study on T cells in Graves' hyperthyroidism and ophthalmopathy. In that study: The primer set for the first-round RT-PCR of the TCR CDR3 was HTBI.

The sample consisted of peripheral blood mononuclear cells (PBMCs), taken at new diagnosis, from a patient treated with antithyroid drugs. This sequence was found in a woman aged 25 to 45 with Graves disease. This sequence joins TRBV7-2 and TRBJ2-3, with TRBD2 matching 7 bases. The DNA of the CDR3 is TGTGCCAGCAGCCCCGGGGGGAGCACAGATACGCAGTATTTT. It codes for CASSPGGSTDTQYF.